This TCR beta chain is drawn from a study of Ad26.COV2.S vaccination and SARS-CoV-2 variants. Some clones are missing from TCRdb's copy, which holds only in-frame ones; the method was immunoSEQ multiplex PCR. The sample records 300,000 to 400,000 clones, around 84% being singletons. Per the germline V gene, CDR1 is MNHEY and CDR2 is SMNVEV (reference sequence). CDR3 length: 17 residues. Trimming pared 4 bases from V and 4 bases from J, leaving 22 bases between. Treatment here: some 19 received Ad26.COV2.S at low or high dose, single or two shots; 5 received placebo; per-sample allocation not given. Sampling took place 63 days after the first vaccine or placebo injection. This clone was seen only once.

The chain employs TRBV27 and TRBJ1-2; weak D call: TRBD1 (5 bases). The TCR comes from a person aged 18 to 59 who received the Ad26.COV2.S COVID-19 vaccine or a placebo. This specimen consisted of peripheral blood, obtained in a trial of Ad26.COV2.S vaccine versus placebo. The CDR3 DNA reads TGTGCCAGCAGTTCAATAACCCCCGGGTTTGGGGGCTATGGCTACACCTTC. The encoded protein is CASSSITPGFGGYGYTF.